This T cell receptor beta chain was captured in a study of cytomegalovirus exposure and HLA in healthy donors. Study-level findings and limits: First-cohort TCR clusters were later found to tend to co-occur in the approximately 120 validation repertoires.

Using immunoSEQ multiplex PCR, the repertoire was profiled, and TCRdb retains in-frame clones only, with some absent. Of 200,000 to 300,000 clones listed, roughly 88% are singletons. The CDR3 is 15 amino acids. CDR1 SNHLY and CDR2 FYNNEI come from the germline V gene. Trimming cost V 3 bases and J 6 bases; bases outside gene matches: 4. Points on this clone: What it recognizes is unknown.

The sequence was obtained from a woman aged 30 to 39 in good health and CMV-seronegative. The sequenced sample was PBMCs. The chain recombines TRBV2 with TRBJ2-2, with 10 bases fitting TRBD2. CDR3 protein: CASSERLAGAGELFF. The CDR3 DNA is TGTGCCAGCAGTGAGCGTCTAGCGGGAGCCGGGGAGCTGTTTTTT.